A single sample gave rise to the 15 T cell receptor beta chains below, sequenced in a study of T cells in Graves' hyperthyroidism and ophthalmopathy. The TCR beta CDR3 regions underwent amplification using RNA transcripts as the source. Initially, a first-round RT-PCR of the TCR CDR3 employed the HTBI primer set. Via MiXCR, TCRdb re-called the multiplex PCR reads, giving one row per CDR3 protein. The sample comprises over 400,000 distinct CDR3 sequences, 14% to 15% of which are singletons, and under 15% rests with the top ten. Sequenced sample: blood. The source of these receptors is a man between 18 and 35 years old with Graves' ophthalmopathy.

This clonotype has at least ten counts. The genes are TRBV12-3 or TRBV12-4 and TRBJ2-1; TRBD2 is a possible D gene (6 bases). The CDR3 extends over 14 amino acids. V was trimmed by 1 base and J by 6 bases, leaving 10 bases between them. The CDR3 spells CASSLGSTSNEQFF. CDR3 in DNA: TGTGCCAGCAGTTTAGGATCGACTAGCAATGAGCAGTTCTTC.

In its sample, this clonotype was seen many times. The V gene is TRBV20-1, the J gene TRBJ2-5; D ambiguous. V lost 1 base to trimming and J lost 4 bases, with 19 bases between them. Germline CDR1 is DFQATT and CDR2 is SNEGSKA (reference sequence). The CDR3 spans 16 residues. CDR3 sequence: CSARVESPGLGETQYF. In nucleotides, the CDR3 is TGCAGTGCTAGAGTGGAATCGCCGGGCCTGGGAGAGACCCAGTACTTC.

This clonotype was found many times. This chain uses TRBV25-1 with TRBJ2-1, with 7 positions matching TRBD2. Germline trimming cut 1 base from V and 2 bases from J; bases unmatched to any gene: 5. This CDR3 is 16 amino acids long. Germline V gene sequence: CDR1 MGHDK, CDR2 SYGVNS. This CDR3 is CASSESPAGPYNEQFF. The CDR3 DNA reads as TGTGCCAGCAGTGAATCCCCAGCGGGACCCTACAATGAGCAGTTCTTC.

The V call is TRBV9, the J call TRBJ2-7; D not resolved. The CDR3 loop spans 12 amino acids. Germline V CDR1 and CDR2: SGDLS, YYNGEE. V was trimmed by 1 base and J by 5 bases, leaving 7 bases between them. Here the CDR3 DNA reads TGTGCCAGCAGCGTATCCAGACACGAGCAGTACTTC. Translated, it gives CASSVSRHEQYF.

A note on this clonotype: This could be a read error, since a much larger clone is one nucleotide away. The chain employs TRBV2 and TRBJ1-6; no firm D call. The CDR3 loop spans 12 amino acids. Per germline, CDR1 SNHLY and CDR2 FYNNEI. The CDR3 region has the DNA TGTGCCAGCAGCTTAGCCTTTTCACCCCTCCGCTTT. Encoded protein: CASSLAFSPLRF. Looking up the rest from reference TRBV2 and TRBJ1-6 gives the full variable domain: EPEVTQTPSHQVTQMGQEVILRCVPISNHLYFYWYRQILGQKVEFLVSFYNNEISEKSEIFDDQFSVERPDGSNFTLKIRSTKLEDSAMYFCASSLAFSPLRFGNGTRLTVT.

The genes are TRBV5-1 and TRBJ2-3; 8 positions agree with TRBD2. The CDR3 is made up of 15 amino acids. Germline-derived CDR1 and CDR2 are SGHRS and YFSETQ. V dropped 4 bases and J dropped 5; count of bases not matched to a gene: 9. The CDR3 reads CASSHGAGVKDTQYF. The CDR3 coding sequence is TGCGCCAGCAGCCACGGAGCGGGAGTGAAAGATACGCAGTATTTT.

Many counts were recorded for this clonotype. The chain is built from TRBV24-1 and TRBJ1-1; 10 bases are shared with TRBD1. This CDR3 is 15 amino acids long. Germline assignment: CDR1 KGHDR and CDR2 SFDVKD. With V trimmed by 3 bases and J by 4 bases, 4 bases remained unmatched. The CDR3 DNA reads as TGTGCCACCAGTGATGAGGGACAGGGGACCACTGAAGCTTTCTTT. Its translation: CATSDEGQGTTEAFF.

This clonotype was detected many times. The chain joins TRBV6-5 to TRBJ1-2, with D maybe TRBD1 (5 bases). CDR1 and CDR2 from the germline V gene are MNHEY and SVGAGI. Trimming removed 0 bases at V and 4 bases at J, with 12 bases between. The CDR3 length is 15 residues. CDR3 sequence (DNA): TGTGCCAGCAGTTACTCGCAGGGTGGTGGCTATGGCTACACCTTC. Translated: CASSYSQGGGYGYTF.

The CDR3 DNA is TGTGCCAGTAGTAAAAATGGGGCGATCGGGGAGCTGTTTTTT. Its translation: CASSKNGAIGELFF. This sequence joins TRBV19 and TRBJ2-2, with TRBD1 as a possible D gene (5 bases). CDR3 length: 14 residues. Germline CDR1 and CDR2: LNHDA and SQIVND (reference sequence). The V end lost 4 bases, the J end lost 7 bases, and 13 bases lay between the germline ends.

The chain combines TRBV6-1 with TRBJ2-5; D unclear. Trimming left V 8 bases short and J 1 base short, with 11 bases between. There are 13 residues in the CDR3. Germline V gene lookup returns CDR1 MNHNS and CDR2 SASEGT. CDR3 DNA sequence: TGTGCCAGCCGCCGCGGCAGCCAAGAGACCCAGTACTTC. Translation gives CASRRGSQETQYF.

This clonotype was counted many times. Sequence at one end of the junction differs from germline and may be a read error. The J gene is TRBJ2-7, the V gene TRBV2, with unresolved D. CDR1 SNHLY and CDR2 FYNNEI come from the germline V gene. This CDR3 has 10 amino acids. CDR3 protein: CASSDEYPHF. The DNA for the CDR3 is TGTGCCAGCAGTGACGAGTACCCCCACTTC.

This clonotype was picked up many times. This chain links TRBV6-2 or TRBV6-3 with TRBJ2-7; a weak D match, TRBD2 (5 bases). The CDR3 loop spans 13 amino acids. Germline V lookup: CDR1 MNHEY, CDR2 SVGEGT. V was shortened by 6 bases and J by 4 bases, with 13 bases between the two germline ends. The CDR3 loop reads CASSRDKKYEQYF. The CDR3, as DNA: TGTGCCAGCAGCCGGGATAAAAAGTACGAGCAGTACTTC.

There are many counts of this clonotype. V gene TRBV15 combines with J gene TRBJ2-7; D gene unclear. Trimming removed 0 bases at V and 4 bases at J, with 7 bases between. The CDR3 has 13 residues. CDR1 is LNHNV, CDR2 YYDKDF, per germline (reference sequence). In DNA, the CDR3 is TGTGCCACCAGCAGAGATGTCGGATACGAGCAGTACTTC. It is translated as CATSRDVGYEQYF.

There are many counts of this clonotype. This chain links TRBV7-2 with TRBJ2-3; 14 bases are shared with TRBD2. The junction had 9 bases not matched to a gene; V was cut back by 5 bases and J by 2 bases. Germline V gene lookup returns CDR1 SGHTA and CDR2 FQGNSA. This CDR3 spans 18 amino acids. CDR3 in DNA: TGTGCCAGCAGCGACGGACTAGCGGGGGGAATCCTCACAGATACGCAGTATTTT. Translating it yields CASSDGLAGGILTDTQYF. Using reference TRBV7-2 and TRBJ2-3 for the parts outside the CDR3, the full variable domain is GAGVSQSPSNKVTEKGKDVELRCDPISGHTALYWYRQSLGQGLEFLIYFQGNSAPDKSGLPSDRFSAERTGGSVSTLTIQRTQQEDSAVYLCASSDGLAGGILTDTQYFGPGTRLTVL.

The V gene is TRBV5-1, the J gene TRBJ2-1, with 8 bases that match TRBD1. The length of the CDR3 is 16 residues. J was trimmed by 6 bases and V by 1 base; bases with no gene match: 9. Germline V gene lookup returns CDR1 SGHRS and CDR2 YFSETQ. CDR3 sequence reads: CASSLMAGTGRNEQFF. CDR3 in DNA: TGCGCCAGCAGCTTGATGGCCGGGACAGGACGCAATGAGCAGTTCTTC.